Shown below are 16 T cell receptor beta chains from a single sample sequenced in a study of shared clonotypes between healthy human individuals. Libraries were prepared by immunoSEQ multiplex PCR; TCRdb keeps only in-frame clonotypes and omits some of them. This sample has hundreds of thousands of clones, with nearly 98% found just once. Naive CD8 isolation took CD45RO-negative cells positively selected for CCR7 and excluded terminally differentiated effector memory CD45RA+ cells. The sequencing sample was made of naive CD8+ T cells sorted from blood. The receptor source for this set is a man aged 25-40 years in good health.

The chain carries TRBV19 and TRBJ2-3; D not resolved. Trimming cost V 5 bases and J 6 bases, with 21 bases left between them. This CDR3 has 16 residues. The germline CDR1 and CDR2 sequences are LNHDA and SQIVND (reference sequence). CDR3 DNA sequence: TGTGCCAGTAGTCCCGGAAAGCATTTGATTGAGGATACGCAGTATTTT. This codes for CASSPGKHLIEDTQYF.

The chain carries TRBV27 and TRBJ1-4; D not certain. V was trimmed by 2 bases and J by 6 bases, leaving 13 bases between them. Germline values: CDR1 MNHEY, CDR2 SMNVEV (reference sequence). This CDR3 has 15 residues. The DNA for the CDR3 is TGTGCCAGCAGTTTAAGGCGGCGAGGAGATGAAAAACTGTTTTTT. Protein product: CASSLRRRGDEKLFF. Variable domain in full (rest from reference TRBV27 and TRBJ1-4): EAQVTQNPRYLITVTGKKLTVTCSQNMNHEYMSWYRQDPGLGLRQIYYSMNVEVTDKGDVPEGYKVSRKEKRNFPLILESPSPNQTSLYFCASSLRRRGDEKLFFGSGTQLSVL.

This chain connects TRBV7-6 to TRBJ1-1; D call uncertain. This CDR3 is built from 18 residues. V lost 5 bases and J 2 bases, leaving 24 bases between the germline ends. Germline V lookup: CDR1 SGHVS, CDR2 FNYEAQ. CDR3 region: CASSLSQDVGLINTEAFF. Written as DNA, the CDR3 is TGTGCCAGCAGCCTAAGCCAGGACGTGGGGTTGATCAACACTGAAGCTTTCTTT.

The V and J genes are TRBV28 and TRBJ2-1, with TRBD2 matching over 9 bases. Germline V gives CDR1 MDHEN, CDR2 SYDVKM. Trimming took 10 bases from V and 2 from J; bases not matched to a gene: 6. This CDR3 comprises 14 residues. CDR3 loop: CATSSSGTYNEQFF. CDR3 bases: TGTGCCACCTCATCTAGCGGGACCTACAATGAGCAGTTCTTC.

The chain combines TRBV7-9 with TRBJ1-5, with D unclear. V was cut by 4 bases and J by 0 bases, with 7 bases left in between. The CDR3 consists of 14 residues. Germline V lookup: CDR1 SEHNR, CDR2 FQNEAQ (reference sequence). The CDR3 coding sequence is TGTGCCAGCAGCTCCATAGCTAGCAATCAGCCCCAGCATTTT. As protein: CASSSIASNQPQHF.

A remark on this clone: This CDR3 is also generated by other DNA sequences in the sample. The V and J genes are TRBV7-3 and TRBJ2-1; D gene ambiguous. The CDR3 is 13 residues long. CDR1 and CDR2 (germline): SGHTA, FQGTGA. Trimming left V 2 bases short and J 3 bases short, with 5 bases between. The CDR3 sequence: CASSLYGYNEQFF. As DNA, the CDR3 is TGTGCCAGCAGCTTATATGGCTACAATGAGCAGTTCTTC.

V gene TRBV15 combines with J gene TRBJ1-2; D unresolved. CDR1 LNHNV and CDR2 YYDKDF come from the germline V gene (reference sequence). The CDR3 is made up of 13 amino acids. The V and J ends lost 5 bases and 6 bases respectively, with 13 bases between them. Written as DNA, the CDR3 is TGTGCCACCAGCTTAAGAAGAGGGCATGGCTACACCTTC. Translating it yields CATSLRRGHGYTF. Supplemented by reference TRBV15 and TRBJ1-2, the full variable domain reads DAMVIQNPRYQVTQFGKPVTLSCSQTLNHNVMYWYQQKSSQAPKLLFHYYDKDFNNEADTPDNFQSRRPNTSFCFLDIRSPGLGDTAMYLCATSLRRGHGYTFGSGTRLTVV.

V and J are TRBV9 and TRBJ2-1; 10 bases match TRBD2. Germline V gene lookup returns CDR1 SGDLS and CDR2 YYNGEE. J lost 7 bases, V lost 3 bases, and 7 bases had no gene match. The CDR3 extends over 15 amino acids. The CDR3 bases are TGTGCCAGCAGCGAACTGACTAGCGGGCGGAATGAGCAGTTCTTC. Translation: CASSELTSGRNEQFF.

This sequence joins TRBV7-8 and TRBJ1-1; D perhaps matches TRBD1 (5 bases). Trimming left V 4 bases short and J 6 bases short, with 9 bases between. Germline CDR1 is SGHVS and CDR2 is FQNEAQ. The CDR3 extends over 12 amino acids. CDR3 amino acids: CASSSMGPEAFF. Here the CDR3 DNA reads TGTGCCAGCAGCTCCATGGGGCCTGAAGCTTTCTTT.

Here the CDR3 reads CASSASRDRDSYEQYF. The CDR3 DNA sequence: TGTGCCAGCAGCGCTAGCCGGGACAGGGACTCCTACGAGCAGTACTTC. This chain joins TRBV9 and TRBJ2-7, with 9 bases that match TRBD1. The CDR3 loop spans 16 amino acids. The V segment lost 3 bases and the J segment 0 bases; nucleotides outside the gene matches: 7. CDR1 is SGDLS, CDR2 YYNGEE, per germline.

The rearrangement links TRBV27 to TRBJ2-7; D gene uncertain. Germline-derived CDR1 and CDR2 are MNHEY and SMNVEV (reference sequence). The V and J ends lost 3 bases and 4 bases respectively, with 13 bases between them. This CDR3 comprises 14 residues. Written as DNA, the CDR3 is TGTGCCAGCAGTTTGGTAGGGTTCCAGTACGAGCAGTACTTC. Amino acid sequence: CASSLVGFQYEQYF.

This chain links TRBV5-6 with TRBJ2-7; TRBD2 aligns across 9 bases. CDR1 SGHDT and CDR2 YYEEEE come from the germline V gene. The V gene end was trimmed by 0 bases and the J gene end by 4 bases; junction bases not matched to a gene: 5. This CDR3 is built from 15 residues. In DNA, the CDR3 is TGTGCCAGCAGCTTGGCCCTCACTAGCGGGTACGAGCAGTACTTC. Its protein product is CASSLALTSGYEQYF.

With regard to this clone: The sample has other DNA sequences that encode this CDR3 too. The J gene is TRBJ2-7, the V gene TRBV27; 14 nucleotides line up with TRBD2. Germline trimming cut 5 bases from V and 7 bases from J; bases unmatched to any gene: 4. The V gene's germline CDR1 is MNHEY and CDR2 SMNVEV (reference sequence). This CDR3 has 14 amino acids. The CDR3 sequence: CASSVGTSGREQYF. In DNA, the CDR3 is TGTGCCAGCAGTGTCGGGACTAGCGGGAGAGAGCAGTACTTC.

This clone was seen only once. This rearrangement joins TRBV29-1 to TRBJ2-2; no firm D call. In germline, CDR1 is SQVTM, CDR2 ANQGSEA. This CDR3 contains 11 residues. The germline V and J ends were trimmed by 7 bases and 8 bases, with 11 bases remaining between them. The CDR3 region has the DNA TGCAGCGCCCCTGTCGGGGGGGAGCTGTTTTTT. This translates into CSAPVGGELFF.

V and J are TRBV14 and TRBJ2-2; D is perhaps TRBD1 or TRBD2 (5 bases each). CDR1 is SGHDN and CDR2 is FVKESK in the germline V gene. The germline V and J ends were trimmed by 3 bases and 1 base, with 18 bases remaining between them. The CDR3 spans 18 residues. The CDR3 DNA follows: TGTGCCAGCAGCCAGCACGTCTGGGACGCGCAGAACACCGGGGAGCTGTTTTTT. Its translation: CASSQHVWDAQNTGELFF.

The chain carries TRBV27 and TRBJ2-1, with 13 bases fitting TRBD2. This CDR3 spans 16 amino acids. J lost 7 bases, V lost 5 bases, and 8 bases had no gene match. The germline V gene encodes CDR1 MNHEY and CDR2 SMNVEV (reference sequence). CDR3 nucleotide sequence: TGTGCCAGCAGTCCTGCGGGACTAGCGGGGAGAAATGAGCAGTTCTTC. Translating it yields CASSPAGLAGRNEQFF.